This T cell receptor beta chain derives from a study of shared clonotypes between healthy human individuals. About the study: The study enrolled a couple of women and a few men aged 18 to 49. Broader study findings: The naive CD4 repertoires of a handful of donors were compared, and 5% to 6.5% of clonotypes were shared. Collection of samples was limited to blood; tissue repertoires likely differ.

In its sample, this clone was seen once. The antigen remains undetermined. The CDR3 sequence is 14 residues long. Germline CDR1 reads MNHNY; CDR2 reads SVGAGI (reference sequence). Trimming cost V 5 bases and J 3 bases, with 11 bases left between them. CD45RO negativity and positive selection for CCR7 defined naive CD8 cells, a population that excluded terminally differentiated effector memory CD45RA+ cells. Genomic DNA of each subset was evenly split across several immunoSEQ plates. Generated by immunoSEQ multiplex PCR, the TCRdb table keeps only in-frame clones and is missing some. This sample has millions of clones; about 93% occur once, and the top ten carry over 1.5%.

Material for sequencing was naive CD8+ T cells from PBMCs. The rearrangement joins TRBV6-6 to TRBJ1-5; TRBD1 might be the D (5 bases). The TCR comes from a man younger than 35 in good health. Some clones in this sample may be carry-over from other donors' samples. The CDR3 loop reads CASSPGTSNQPQHF. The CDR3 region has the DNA TGTGCCAGCAGTCCCGGGACCTCCAATCAGCCCCAGCATTTT.